The clone carrying this T cell receptor (beta chain) was observed a single time. Its specificity is not known. This sample is drawn from a study of T cell responses to AZD1222 COVID-19 vaccine. For the study at large: Both about-4-week and about-12-week second-dose recipients were combined. Study-wide findings and caveats: The span of vaccine-associated CD4 TCRs extended across spike, with dominance at 160-218 and 743-854.

Germline trimming cut 7 bases from V and 2 bases from J; bases unmatched to any gene: 10. The length of the CDR3 is 15 residues. Looked up from germline, CDR1 is SQVTM and CDR2 is ANQGSEA. The table came from immunoSEQ multiplex PCR; TCRdb's copy has only in-frame clones and leaves some out. The sample holds 130,000 or so clones; 92% are singletons and the top ten take 1.1%. The rearrangement joins TRBV29-1 to TRBJ2-7, with 11 positions matching TRBD2. The specimen comprised peripheral blood, sampled on day 0 of AZD1222 vaccination. This TCR was recovered from an adult in good health. The CDR3 loop reads CSARTSGQDTYEQYF. CDR3 bases: TGCAGCGCGAGGACTAGCGGGCAAGATACCTACGAGCAGTACTTC.